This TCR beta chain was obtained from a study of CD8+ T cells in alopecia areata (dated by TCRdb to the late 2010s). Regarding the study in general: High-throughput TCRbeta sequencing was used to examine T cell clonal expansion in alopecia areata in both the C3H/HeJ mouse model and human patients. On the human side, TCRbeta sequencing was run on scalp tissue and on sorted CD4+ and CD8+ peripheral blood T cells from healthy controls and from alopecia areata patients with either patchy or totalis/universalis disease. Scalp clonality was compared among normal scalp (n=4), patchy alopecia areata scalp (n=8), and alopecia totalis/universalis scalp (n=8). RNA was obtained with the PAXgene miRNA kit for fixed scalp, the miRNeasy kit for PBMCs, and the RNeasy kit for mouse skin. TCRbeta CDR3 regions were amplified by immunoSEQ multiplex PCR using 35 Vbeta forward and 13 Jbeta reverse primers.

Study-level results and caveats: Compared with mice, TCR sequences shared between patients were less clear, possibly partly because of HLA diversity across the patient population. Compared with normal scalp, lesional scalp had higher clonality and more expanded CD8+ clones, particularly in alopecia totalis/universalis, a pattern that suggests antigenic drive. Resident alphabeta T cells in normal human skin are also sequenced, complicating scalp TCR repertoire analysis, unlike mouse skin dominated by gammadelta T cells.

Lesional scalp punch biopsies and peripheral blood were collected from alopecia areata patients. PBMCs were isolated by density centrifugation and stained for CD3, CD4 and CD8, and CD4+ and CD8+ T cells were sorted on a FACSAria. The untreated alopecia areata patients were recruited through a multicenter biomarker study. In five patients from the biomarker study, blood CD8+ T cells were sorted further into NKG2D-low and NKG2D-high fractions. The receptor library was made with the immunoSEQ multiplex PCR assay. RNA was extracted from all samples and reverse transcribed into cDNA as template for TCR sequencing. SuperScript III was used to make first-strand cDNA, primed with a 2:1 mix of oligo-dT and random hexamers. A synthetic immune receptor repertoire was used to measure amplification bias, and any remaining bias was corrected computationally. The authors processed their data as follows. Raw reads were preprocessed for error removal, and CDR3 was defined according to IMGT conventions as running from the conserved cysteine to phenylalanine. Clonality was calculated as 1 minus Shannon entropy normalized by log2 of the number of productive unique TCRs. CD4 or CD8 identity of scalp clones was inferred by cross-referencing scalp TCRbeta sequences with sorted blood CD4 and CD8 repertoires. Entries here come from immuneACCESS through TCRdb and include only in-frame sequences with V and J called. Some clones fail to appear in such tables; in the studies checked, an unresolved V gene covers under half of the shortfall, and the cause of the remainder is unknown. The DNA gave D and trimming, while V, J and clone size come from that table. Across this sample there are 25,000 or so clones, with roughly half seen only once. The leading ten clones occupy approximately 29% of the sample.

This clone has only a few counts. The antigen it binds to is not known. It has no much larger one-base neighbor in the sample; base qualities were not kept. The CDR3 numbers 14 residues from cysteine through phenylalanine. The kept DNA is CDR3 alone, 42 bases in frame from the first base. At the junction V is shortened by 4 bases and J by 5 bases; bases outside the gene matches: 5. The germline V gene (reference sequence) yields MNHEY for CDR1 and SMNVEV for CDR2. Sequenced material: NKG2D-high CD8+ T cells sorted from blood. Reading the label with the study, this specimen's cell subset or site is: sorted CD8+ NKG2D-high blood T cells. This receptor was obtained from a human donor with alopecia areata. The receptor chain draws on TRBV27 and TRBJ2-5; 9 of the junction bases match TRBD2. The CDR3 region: CASSSAGGGETQYF. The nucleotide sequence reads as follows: TGTGCCAGCAGTTCTGCGGGAGGGGGTGAGACCCAGTACTTC.